One and the same sample provided the 21 T cell receptor beta chains below, sequenced in a study of response to subunit inactivated influenza vaccine. TCRdb redid the calling of the RT-PCR reads with MiXCR, one entry per CDR3 protein. The data show a few hundred thousand distinct CDR3 sequences, with 14% seen just once and roughly 10% held by the top ten. Sample: PBMCs from blood, taken 12 days after vaccination. These receptors originate from a man aged 50-60 years who received an inactivated influenza vaccine.

This clonotype turned up a few times. The chain couples TRBV5-1 to TRBJ2-7; TRBD2 agrees at 11 bases. Germline CDR1 SGHRS, CDR2 YFSETQ. The V and J ends lost 4 bases and 4 bases, in that order; junction bases with no gene match: 4. The CDR3 length is 14 residues. In DNA, the CDR3 is TGCGCCAGCAGCCGGACTAGCGGGCCGTACGAGCAGTACTTC. Residues: CASSRTSGPYEQYF.

This clonotype was detected a few times. The chain couples TRBV7-2 to TRBJ2-5; TRBD1 is a possible D gene (5 bases). The germline V gene has CDR1 SGHTA and CDR2 FQGNSA. This CDR3 contains 14 residues. Trimming pared 5 bases from V and 3 bases from J, leaving 13 bases between. CDR3 residues: CASSTDSLKETQYF. The CDR3 nucleotides read TGTGCCAGCAGCACCGACAGTTTAAAAGAGACCCAGTACTTC.

This clonotype was observed a few times. The V call is TRBV20-1, the J call TRBJ2-7, with D hard to call. The CDR3 is 13 residues long. V dropped 6 bases and J dropped 6 bases, with 18 bases sitting between them. Per germline, CDR1 DFQATT and CDR2 SNEGSKA (reference sequence). The CDR3 DNA is TGCAGTGCCCTAGAGGCCGGGTGGGGCGAGCAGTACTTC. As protein: CSALEAGWGEQYF.

This clonotype turned up a few times. The chain has TRBV4-2 and TRBJ2-2; D is ambiguous. V shed 4 bases and J shed 7 bases, with 10 bases lying between them. Germline V gene lookup returns CDR1 LGHNA and CDR2 YNFKEQ. CDR3 length equals 13 residues. The chain's CDR3 is CASSPRERGELFF. In nucleotides, the CDR3 is TGTGCCAGCAGCCCTAGAGAGCGCGGGGAGCTGTTTTTT.

The chain recombines TRBV27 with TRBJ1-5; weak D call: TRBD1 (5 bases). CDR1 and CDR2 from the germline V gene are MNHEY and SMNVEV (reference sequence). This CDR3 has 13 residues. V lost 3 bases and J lost 7, with 10 bases in between. The CDR3 protein is CASSLGREQPQHF. CDR3 DNA sequence: TGTGCCAGCAGTTTGGGCAGGGAACAGCCCCAGCATTTT.

This clonotype was detected a few times. The chain links TRBV20-1 to TRBJ1-5; no clear D gene. Trimming took 6 bases from V and 4 from J, leaving 13 bases between them. This CDR3 is built from 13 residues. Looked up from germline, CDR1 is DFQATT and CDR2 is SNEGSKA (reference sequence). The CDR3 reads CSAKKESNQPQHF. Here the CDR3 DNA reads TGCAGTGCGAAGAAAGAATCTAATCAGCCCCAGCATTTT.

The sample holds a few counts of this clonotype. The gene calls are TRBV24-1 and TRBJ1-5; D not resolved. Germline V gene sequence: CDR1 KGHDR, CDR2 SFDVKD. Trimming cost V 0 bases and J 7 bases, with 6 bases left between them. The CDR3 contains 13 residues. CDR3 coding DNA: TGTGCCACCAGTGATTTGCTGGGACAGCCCCAGCATTTT. This translates into CATSDLLGQPQHF.

J is TRBJ2-5 and V is TRBV7-2; D gene unclear. Germline CDR1 SGHTA, CDR2 FQGNSA. Trimming removed 1 base from V and 7 bases from J, with 16 bases in between. This CDR3 spans 15 amino acids. CDR3 DNA: TGTGCCAGCAGCTTAGTAGGGTCCACTCGAGGGACCCAGTACTTC. Encoded protein: CASSLVGSTRGTQYF.

This clonotype was detected ten times or more. The gene calls are TRBV12-3 or TRBV12-4 and TRBJ2-3; D is unresolved. Deletions cut 6 bases from V and 2 bases from J, with 6 bases between. The CDR3 is 12 amino acids. The CDR3 DNA is TGTGCCAGCAGCTCGCTCACAGATACGCAGTATTTT. Translated: CASSSLTDTQYF.

The CDR3 DNA is TGCGCCAGCAGCCAGGACAGCCAGGGCACTGAAGCTTTCTTT. Its protein is CASSQDSQGTEAFF. The V gene is TRBV5-1, the J gene TRBJ1-1, with D possibly being TRBD1 (6 bases). CDR1 and CDR2 from the germline V gene are SGHRS and YFSETQ. This CDR3 is built from 14 residues. V lost 4 bases and J 4 bases, leaving 14 bases between the germline ends.

There are a few counts of this clonotype. The chain uses TRBV4-2 and TRBJ2-2; 16 nucleotides match TRBD2. The CDR3 loop spans 19 amino acids. Germline CDR1 is LGHNA and CDR2 is YNFKEQ. V was clipped by 3 bases and J by 5 bases; unmatched bases: 9. The CDR3 loop is CASSQAGTSGRASTGELFF. CDR3 nucleotides: TGTGCCAGCAGCCAGGCTGGGACTAGCGGGAGGGCGTCTACCGGGGAGCTGTTTTTT.

The chain employs TRBV5-6 and TRBJ2-1, with 7 bases aligning to TRBD2. The CDR3 length is 15 residues. From germline, CDR1 is SGHDT and CDR2 YYEEEE. Unmatched junction bases numbered 13, after V lost 4 bases and J lost 9 bases. This CDR3 reads CASSQQLASIGEQFF. In nucleotides, the CDR3 is TGTGCCAGCAGCCAACAACTAGCGAGCATTGGTGAGCAGTTCTTC.

This clonotype was picked up a small number of times. This rearrangement joins TRBV6-5 to TRBJ2-7; 7 nucleotides line up with TRBD2. V lost 0 bases to trimming and J lost 6 bases; unmatched junction nucleotides: 8. The CDR3 extends over 15 amino acids. Per germline, CDR1 MNHEY and CDR2 SVGAGI. CDR3 protein: CASSYSGGTALEQYF. The CDR3 coding sequence is TGTGCCAGCAGTTACTCCGGGGGGACGGCCCTCGAGCAGTACTTC.

The sample holds many counts of this clonotype. V usage is TRBV12-3 or TRBV12-4 and J usage is TRBJ2-7; TRBD2 matches at 14 bases. V gave up 7 bases and J gave up 8 bases; unmatched junction bases: 10. The CDR3 is made up of 15 amino acids. The DNA of the CDR3 is TGTGCCAGCACCGAGGGACTAGCGGGAGTGGTCAAGCAGTACTTC. This sequence encodes CASTEGLAGVVKQYF.

V gene TRBV28 combines with J gene TRBJ2-7, with TRBD1 matching over 8 bases. The germline V gene encodes CDR1 MDHEN and CDR2 SYDVKM. The CDR3 runs 14 residues. J was trimmed by 5 bases and V by 6 bases; bases with no gene match: 9. CDR3 in DNA: TGTGCCAGCAGCTTTTGGGACAGGCCGCACGAGCAGTACTTC. Amino acid sequence: CASSFWDRPHEQYF.

The rearrangement joins TRBV18 to TRBJ2-3; 7 bases line up with TRBD1. The V gene's germline CDR1 is KGHSH and CDR2 LQKENI. Trimming cost V 3 bases and J 2 bases; bases outside gene matches: 5. This CDR3 comprises 15 residues. Written as DNA, the CDR3 is TGTGCCAGCTCACCGGGACAGTCCATCACAGATACGCAGTATTTT. The encoded protein is CASSPGQSITDTQYF.

This clonotype was detected a few times. J is TRBJ2-5 and V is TRBV21-1. TRBV21-1 has pseudogene status. The CDR3 consists of 12 residues. Here the CDR3 reads CASLHPTETQYF. DNA of the CDR3: TGTGCCAGCCTACACCCAACGGAGACCCAGTACTTC.

The rearrangement links TRBV30 to TRBJ2-5; TRBD2 is a possible D gene (6 bases). This CDR3 is built from 14 residues. V dropped 8 bases and J dropped 1 base, with 17 bases sitting between them. Germline V lookup: CDR1 GTSNPN, CDR2 SVGIG (reference sequence). CDR3 in DNA: TGTGCCACATCAGGCGGGACCTTCCAAGAGACCCAGTACTTC. This encodes CATSGGTFQETQYF.

This clonotype was recorded at least ten times. The chain couples TRBV24-1 to TRBJ2-1, with 7 positions matching TRBD1. The junction had 9 bases not matched to a gene; V was cut back by 9 bases and J by 2 bases. Germline-derived CDR1 and CDR2 are KGHDR and SFDVKD. There are 15 residues in the CDR3. CDR3 amino acids: CATAKTGSPYNEQFF. The CDR3 nucleotides read TGTGCCACCGCGAAGACAGGGAGTCCCTACAATGAGCAGTTCTTC.

V usage is TRBV10-3 and J usage is TRBJ2-7, with 10 bases that match TRBD1. CDR1 is ENHRY and CDR2 is SYGVKD in the germline V gene. The CDR3 covers 14 residues. V gave up 2 bases and J gave up 6 bases; unmatched junction bases: 4. The CDR3 reads CAISEPGQGFEQYF. For the CDR3, the DNA is TGTGCCATCAGTGAGCCGGGACAGGGGTTCGAGCAGTACTTC.

The table lists this clonotype with a few counts. The chain links TRBV6-5 to TRBJ1-5; no definite D call. The CDR3 has 15 amino acids. Germline V gene lookup returns CDR1 MNHEY and CDR2 SVGAGI. V was clipped by 0 bases and J by 8 bases, with 14 bases between them. The CDR3 loop reads CASSYSWADEEPQHF. The CDR3 DNA reads TGTGCCAGCAGTTACTCGTGGGCAGATGAGGAGCCCCAGCATTTT.